The 27 T cell receptor beta chains below all came from one sample that was sequenced in a study of blood T cell repertoires in COVID-19. Some clones are missing from TCRdb's copy, which holds only in-frame ones; the method was immunoSEQ multiplex PCR. The sample holds over 100,000 clones, 79% seen once. The sequenced sample consisted of peripheral blood. The receptors here all came from a woman older than 75 with acute or convalescent COVID-19.

The chain uses TRBV19 and TRBJ1-1; a possible D gene is TRBD1 (6 bases). V shed 5 bases and J shed 1 base, with 14 bases lying between them. This CDR3 contains 15 residues. Germline CDR1 and CDR2: LNHDA and SQIVND (reference sequence). The CDR3 nucleotides read TGTGCCAGTAGTTGGCAGGGGCTTTCGAACACTGAAGCTTTCTTT. This codes for CASSWQGLSNTEAFF. Supplemented by reference TRBV19 and TRBJ1-1, the full variable domain reads DGGITQSPKYLFRKEGQNVTLSCEQNLNHDAMYWYRQDPGQGLRLIYYSQIVNDFQKGDIAEGYSVSREKKESFPLTVTSAQKNPTAFYLCASSWQGLSNTEAFFGQGTRLTVV.

This clone was seen a single time. The gene calls are TRBV5-1 and TRBJ1-1, with a possible D match to TRBD1 (6 bases). CDR3 length: 14 residues. Looked up from germline, CDR1 is SGHRS and CDR2 is YFSETQ. V lost 3 bases and J 2 bases, leaving 11 bases between the germline ends. The CDR3 sequence: CASSYGDTNTEAFF. The DNA for the CDR3 is TGCGCCAGCAGCTATGGGGACACCAACACTGAAGCTTTCTTT.

This sequence joins TRBV7-2 and TRBJ2-3; no reliable D call. Germline V gives CDR1 SGHTA, CDR2 FQGNSA. The CDR3 totals 14 residues. Trimming pared 1 base from V and 0 bases from J, leaving 5 bases between. Here the CDR3 reads CASSLGPSTDTQYF. CDR3 coding DNA: TGTGCCAGCAGCTTAGGGCCCAGCACAGATACGCAGTATTTT.

This clone was detected only a few times. This chain connects TRBV3-1 (or the pseudogene TRBV3-2) to TRBJ2-1, with D perhaps matching TRBD2 (5 bases). This CDR3 is built from 14 residues. With 4 bases removed from V and 5 bases from J, the gap between germline ends came to 12 bases. Germline-derived CDR1 and CDR2 are LGHDT and YNNKEL (reference sequence). The CDR3 sequence: CASSPRTLHNEQFF. CDR3 nucleotides: TGTGCCAGCAGCCCCAGGACTCTTCACAATGAGCAGTTCTTC.

Concerning this clone itself: This sample includes further DNA sequences coding for the same CDR3. The chain recombines TRBV5-1 with TRBJ1-1; 8 bases are a match to TRBD1. This CDR3 is built from 14 residues. V trimming: 1 base; J trimming: 5 bases; junction bases outside the gene matches: 4. From germline, CDR1 is SGHRS and CDR2 YFSETQ. The CDR3: CASSLQGARTEAFF. The CDR3, as DNA: TGCGCCAGCAGCTTGCAGGGGGCAAGGACTGAAGCTTTCTTT. Complete variable domain (other parts from reference TRBV5-1 and TRBJ1-1): KAGVTQTPRYLIKTRGQQVTLSCSPISGHRSVSWYQQTPGQGLQFLFEYFSETQRNKGNFPGRFSGRQFSNSRSEMNVSTLELGDSALYLCASSLQGARTEAFFGQGTRLTVV.

This clone has only a few counts. This chain connects TRBV5-1 to TRBJ1-1; D is perhaps TRBD1 (6 bases). V lost 2 bases to trimming and J lost 3 bases, with 11 bases between them. There are 14 residues in the CDR3. Germline CDR1 reads SGHRS; CDR2 reads YFSETQ. The CDR3: CASSLQGRDTEAFF. The CDR3 bases are TGCGCCAGCAGCTTACAGGGTCGGGACACTGAAGCTTTCTTT.

V usage is TRBV9 and J usage is TRBJ1-3; TRBD1 is a possible D gene (6 bases). Germline CDR1 and CDR2: SGDLS and YYNGEE. V lost 0 bases to trimming and J lost 3 bases, with 13 bases between them. This CDR3 is built from 16 residues. The CDR3 DNA reads as TGTGCCAGCAGCGTAGCTACAGGGAGTGTTGGAAACACCATATATTTT. Its translation: CASSVATGSVGNTIYF.

The J gene is TRBJ1-1, the V gene TRBV6-2 or TRBV6-3; 8 bases map to TRBD1. Per the germline V gene, CDR1 is MNHEY and CDR2 is SVGEGT. CDR3 length: 15 amino acids. Trimming at V came to 4 bases and at J to 5 bases, leaving 9 bases not matched to a gene. The CDR3 here is CASSSAQGAWTEAFF. The CDR3 DNA reads as TGTGCCAGCAGTTCCGCCCAGGGGGCATGGACTGAAGCTTTCTTT.

The count of this clone is one. The V call is TRBV5-1, the J call TRBJ2-5; possible D gene TRBD1, 6 bases. Germline CDR1 SGHRS, CDR2 YFSETQ. Trimming left V 1 base short and J 4 bases short, with 11 bases between. The CDR3 sequence is 14 residues long. This CDR3 is CASSLFGRGETQYF. The CDR3, as DNA: TGCGCCAGCAGCTTGTTCGGCAGGGGAGAGACCCAGTACTTC.

The rearrangement uses TRBV7-3 and TRBJ2-2, with D maybe TRBD2 (6 bases). CDR1 is SGHTA, CDR2 FQGTGA, per germline. V shed 5 bases and J shed 1 base, with 8 bases lying between them. The CDR3 consists of 14 residues. CDR3 protein: CASSLSGNTGELFF. The CDR3 nucleotides are TGTGCCAGCAGCCTTAGCGGGAACACCGGGGAGCTGTTTTTT.

The V call is TRBV19, the J call TRBJ1-5; no firm D call. The CDR3 spans 17 residues. V lost 2 bases and J 6 bases, leaving 20 bases between the germline ends. CDR1 LNHDA and CDR2 SQIVND come from the germline V gene (reference sequence). The CDR3 bases are TGTGCCAGTAGTATACTTGGGCAGATCAACGCTTCTCAGCCCCAGCATTTT. Its translation is CASSILGQINASQPQHF.

The genes are TRBV28 and TRBJ1-5; D might be TRBD1 (6 bases). This CDR3 spans 15 amino acids. Per germline, CDR1 MDHEN and CDR2 SYDVKM. The V and J ends lost 2 bases and 5 bases respectively, with 13 bases between them. CDR3 protein: CASSLGQLGHQPQHF. CDR3 bases: TGTGCCAGCAGTTTAGGACAGTTGGGTCATCAGCCCCAGCATTTT.

The V call is TRBV7-2, the J call TRBJ2-7; 8 bases are shared with TRBD2. The CDR3 length is 12 residues. V lost 4 bases to trimming and J lost 11 bases; unmatched junction nucleotides: 7. Germline V gene sequence: CDR1 SGHTA, CDR2 FQGNSA. This CDR3 reads CASSSMGLGKYF. As DNA, the CDR3 is TGTGCCAGCAGCTCCATGGGACTAGGCAAGTACTTC. Based on the CDR3 plus reference TRBV7-2 and TRBJ2-7, the full variable domain is GAGVSQSPSNKVTEKGKDVELRCDPISGHTALYWYRQSLGQGLEFLIYFQGNSAPDKSGLPSDRFSAERTGGSVSTLTIQRTQQEDSAVYLCASSSMGLGKYFGPGTRLTVT.

V is TRBV5-6 and J is TRBJ2-7, with 8 bases identical to TRBD2. The V segment lost 4 bases and the J segment 7 bases; nucleotides outside the gene matches: 10. Germline lookup yields CDR1 SGHDT and CDR2 YYEEEE. The CDR3 is made up of 14 amino acids. CDR3 loop: CASSPGGGAREQYF. The CDR3 DNA is TGTGCCAGCAGCCCGGGGGGGGGAGCGAGGGAGCAGTACTTC.

This chain links TRBV6-1 with TRBJ1-2, with D possibly being TRBD1 (6 bases). V was cut by 2 bases and J by 4 bases, with 17 bases left in between. The germline V gene encodes CDR1 MNHNS and CDR2 SASEGT. This CDR3 contains 16 residues. CDR3 sequence reads: CASSESGRGGGYGYTF. The CDR3 DNA follows: TGTGCCAGCAGTGAAAGTGGGAGGGGGGGAGGCTATGGCTACACCTTC.

V and J are TRBV5-4 and TRBJ2-7; tentative D call: TRBD2 (5 bases). The germline V gene has CDR1 SGHNT and CDR2 YYREEE (reference sequence). CDR3 size: 14 residues. With 2 bases removed from V and 2 bases from J, the gap between germline ends came to 11 bases. CDR3 nucleotide sequence: TGTGCCAGCAGCTTACGGTCGGGGACCTACGAGCAGTACTTC. This codes for CASSLRSGTYEQYF.

The rearrangement joins TRBV7-9 to TRBJ1-6, with TRBD1 matching over 9 bases. Germline lookup yields CDR1 SEHNR and CDR2 FQNEAQ (reference sequence). This CDR3 is built from 16 residues. V gave up 4 bases and J gave up 11 bases; unmatched junction bases: 12. In DNA, the CDR3 is TGTGCCAGCAGCTCATTTTCCGGGACAGGGAATACACCCCTCCACTTT. It specifies CASSSFSGTGNTPLHF.

V gene TRBV19 combines with J gene TRBJ2-1; maybe TRBD1 (6 bases). CDR1 is LNHDA, CDR2 SQIVND, per germline (reference sequence). The CDR3 runs to 16 residues. V was pared by 6 bases and J by 0 bases, with 15 bases between. Here the CDR3 DNA reads TGTGCCAGTAGCCGTTGGGGGCAGGGCTCCTACAATGAGCAGTTCTTC. Translating gives CASSRWGQGSYNEQFF. Full variable domain (remainder filled in from reference TRBV19 and TRBJ2-1): DGGITQSPKYLFRKEGQNVTLSCEQNLNHDAMYWYRQDPGQGLRLIYYSQIVNDFQKGDIAEGYSVSREKKESFPLTVTSAQKNPTAFYLCASSRWGQGSYNEQFFGPGTRLTVL.

V is TRBV5-8 and J is TRBJ1-6, with 9 nucleotides matching TRBD1. CDR3 length equals 17 residues. Per germline, CDR1 SGHTS and CDR2 YDEGEE. V shed 4 bases, J shed 11 bases, and the junction held 16 bases outside the gene matches. The CDR3 DNA reads TGTGCCAGCAGCCGAGACAGGGGGAATTCCTTTCAGGCACCCCTCCACTTT. This translates into CASSRDRGNSFQAPLHF.

This rearrangement joins TRBV7-9 to TRBJ2-5; 12 bases fit TRBD2. The CDR3 has 15 residues. V shed 6 bases and J 4 bases; nucleotides not matched to a gene: 6. From germline, CDR1 is SEHNR and CDR2 FQNEAQ (reference sequence). The DNA of the CDR3 is TGTGCCAGCAGTTTACTAGCGGGAGGTGGAGAGACCCAGTACTTC. Its translation is CASSLLAGGGETQYF.

The gene calls are TRBV28 and TRBJ1-2, with D possibly TRBD1 on 6 matching bases. Per germline, CDR1 MDHEN and CDR2 SYDVKM. This CDR3 comprises 15 residues. V lost 7 bases and J lost 2, with 17 bases in between. The CDR3 nucleotides read TGTGCCAGCACCCCCTCGGGGGGCGAGAACTATGGCTACACCTTC. This gives the protein CASTPSGGENYGYTF.

This chain joins TRBV18 and TRBJ1-4; 8 positions match TRBD1. This CDR3 contains 15 residues. CDR1 and CDR2 from the germline V gene are KGHSH and LQKENI. V lost 3 bases and J lost 3; bases outside the gene matches: 3. DNA of the CDR3: TGTGCCAGCTCACCCGAACAGGGGGCTAATGAAAAACTGTTTTTT. This gives the protein CASSPEQGANEKLFF.

The rearrangement joins TRBV19 to TRBJ1-6, with a weak D call TRBD1 (5 bases). The V gene lost 7 bases and the J gene lost 4 bases, with 11 bases spanning the gap. The CDR3 loop spans 14 amino acids. Germline CDR1 LNHDA, CDR2 SQIVND (reference sequence). As DNA, the CDR3 is TGTGCCAGTAACCCTCAGGGATATAATTCACCCCTCCACTTT. It yields the protein CASNPQGYNSPLHF.

The V gene is TRBV5-1, the J gene TRBJ1-2, with 10 nucleotides matching TRBD1. CDR3 length: 15 residues. With V trimmed by 1 base and J by 4 bases, 4 bases remained unmatched. CDR1 SGHRS and CDR2 YFSETQ come from the germline V gene. The CDR3 nucleotides are TGCGCCAGCAGCTTGACCCGGGACAGGGGCTATGGCTACACCTTC. Translating gives CASSLTRDRGYGYTF.

This clone is a singleton in its sample. The V and J genes are TRBV30 and TRBJ2-1; D is possibly TRBD2 (5 bases). Germline CDR1 reads GTSNPN; CDR2 reads SVGIG (reference sequence). The CDR3 sequence is 14 residues long. Deletions cut 3 bases from V and 7 bases from J, with 16 bases between. The CDR3 sequence: CAWRLPLVINEQFF. The CDR3 DNA follows: TGTGCCTGGAGACTCCCACTAGTGATAAATGAGCAGTTCTTC.

About this clone itself: Within the sample, other DNA sequences also encode this same CDR3. This chain joins TRBV9 and TRBJ2-2, with 11 bases lining up with TRBD2. Germline V gene data show CDR1 as SGDLS and CDR2 as YYNGEE. The CDR3 consists of 17 residues. V gave up 2 bases and J gave up 3 bases; unmatched junction bases: 6. As DNA, the CDR3 is TGTGCCAGCAGCGTCATAGCGGGAGGGCCGGACACCGGGGAGCTGTTTTTT. Amino acid sequence: CASSVIAGGPDTGELFF. Based on the CDR3 plus reference TRBV9 and TRBJ2-2, the full variable domain is DSGVTQTPKHLITATGQRVTLRCSPRSGDLSVYWYQQSLDQGLQFLIQYYNGEERAKGNILERFSAQQFPDLHSELNLSSLELGDSALYFCASSVIAGGPDTGELFFGEGSRLTVL.

This rearrangement joins TRBV5-1 to TRBJ1-1; tentative D call: TRBD1 (6 bases). The germline V gene encodes CDR1 SGHRS and CDR2 YFSETQ. The CDR3 covers 14 residues. Trimming removed 7 bases at V and 3 bases at J, with 16 bases between. The CDR3 coding sequence is TGCGCCAGCGGAAACAGGGCGGGGGACACTGAAGCTTTCTTT. It yields the protein CASGNRAGDTEAFF. The entire variable domain, with the rest obtained from reference TRBV5-1 and TRBJ1-1, is as follows: KAGVTQTPRYLIKTRGQQVTLSCSPISGHRSVSWYQQTPGQGLQFLFEYFSETQRNKGNFPGRFSGRQFSNSRSEMNVSTLELGDSALYLCASGNRAGDTEAFFGQGTRLTVV.